The 7 T cell receptor beta chains reported below all come from one sample, sequenced in a study of cytomegalovirus exposure and HLA in healthy donors. PCR amplification relied on 60 Vbeta primers (plus 13 Jbeta primers). Method: immunoSEQ multiplex PCR; TCRdb's copy keeps in-frame clones and lacks some. The sample yields about 190,000 clones, 70% to 90% seen once. The material sequenced was PBMCs. The source is a male donor in good health and CMV-seronegative.

This chain links TRBV18 with TRBJ2-1; D is unclear. The CDR3 has 16 amino acids. CDR1 is KGHSH and CDR2 is LQKENI in the germline V gene. Trimming stripped 0 bases from V and 5 bases from J, with 14 bases between. The CDR3 DNA follows: TGTGCCAGCTCACCACCTGGTGCTCTAGACCACAATGAGCAGTTCTTC. Protein sequence: CASSPPGALDHNEQFF. Full variable domain (missing parts from reference TRBV18 and TRBJ2-1): NAGVMQNPRHLVRRRGQEARLRCSPMKGHSHVYWYRQLPEEGLKFMVYLQKENIIDESGMPKERFSAEFPKEGPSILRIQQVVRGDSAAYFCASSPPGALDHNEQFFGPGTRLTVL.

This chain links TRBV5-1 with TRBJ2-2; 8 bases are a match to TRBD2. The CDR3 has 16 residues. The trim removed 2 bases at V and 0 bases at J, leaving 3 bases unmatched. Germline lookup yields CDR1 SGHRS and CDR2 YFSETQ. In DNA form, the CDR3 reads TGCGCCAGCAGCTTCCGCGGGGGGCCGAACACCGGGGAGCTGTTTTTT. It yields the protein CASSFRGGPNTGELFF.

The chain joins TRBV19 to TRBJ1-2; D unresolved. CDR1 and CDR2 (germline): LNHDA, SQIVND (reference sequence). This CDR3 is built from 12 residues. The V end lost 5 bases, the J end lost 8 bases, and 12 bases lay between the germline ends. CDR3 nucleotides: TGTGCCAGTAGTTCAGGTGGTCGCGGCTACACCTTC. Its translation: CASSSGGRGYTF.

This clone was observed a single time. The chain links TRBV6-1 to TRBJ1-6; the match to TRBD1 covers 7 bases. The CDR3 runs to 15 residues. Germline-derived CDR1 and CDR2 are MNHNS and SASEGT. V lost 7 bases to trimming and J lost 0 bases; unmatched junction nucleotides: 3. CDR3 loop: CASTGQSSYNSPLHF. CDR3 DNA sequence: TGTGCCAGCACGGGACAGAGCTCCTATAATTCACCCCTCCACTTT.

The chain combines TRBV5-1 with TRBJ2-5; TRBD1 agrees at 8 bases. V was clipped by 2 bases and J by 5 bases; unmatched bases: 11. CDR1 SGHRS and CDR2 YFSETQ come from the germline V gene. This CDR3 has 16 amino acids. The CDR3 DNA follows: TGCGCCAGCAGCTTTATGGGACAGGTGAGGGAGGAGACCCAGTACTTC. As protein: CASSFMGQVREETQYF.

The chain links TRBV2 to TRBJ2-5; 8 nucleotides align to TRBD1. With the DNA end fitting TRBJ2-7 better, the J assignment may be wrong. CDR3 length: 16 residues. Germline CDR1 and CDR2: SNHLY and FYNNEI. CDR3 loop: CASSGRTGPFSYEQYF. The CDR3 nucleotides read TGTGCCAGCAGCGGGCGGACAGGGCCATTCTCCTACGAGCAGTACTTC.

The chain is built from TRBV5-4 and TRBJ2-5, with TRBD2 identical over 8 bases. The germline gives CDR1 SGHNT, CDR2 YYREEE (reference sequence). V trimming: 3 bases; J trimming: 4 bases; junction bases outside the gene matches: 8. The CDR3 is 15 residues long. The CDR3 DNA reads TGTGCCAGCAGCTCACGGGGGGGAATTTTAGAGACCCAGTACTTC. Amino acids: CASSSRGGILETQYF.